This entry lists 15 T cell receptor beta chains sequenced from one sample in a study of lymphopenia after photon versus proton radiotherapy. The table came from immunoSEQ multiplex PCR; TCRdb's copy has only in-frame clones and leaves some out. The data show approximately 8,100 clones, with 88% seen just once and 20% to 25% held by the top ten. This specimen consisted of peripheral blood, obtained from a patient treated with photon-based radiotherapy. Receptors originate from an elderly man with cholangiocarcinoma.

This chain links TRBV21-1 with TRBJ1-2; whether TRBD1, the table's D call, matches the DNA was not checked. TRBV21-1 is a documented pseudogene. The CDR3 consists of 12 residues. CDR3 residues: CASSKEGTGYTF. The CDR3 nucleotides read TGTGCCAGCAGCAAAGAGGGGACAGGCTACACCTTC.

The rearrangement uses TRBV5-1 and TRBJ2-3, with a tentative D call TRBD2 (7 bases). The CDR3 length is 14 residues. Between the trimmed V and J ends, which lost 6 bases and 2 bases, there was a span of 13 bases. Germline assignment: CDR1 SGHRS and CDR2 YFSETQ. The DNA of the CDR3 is TGCGCCAGCATCGGGGGGCGAAACACAGATACGCAGTATTTT. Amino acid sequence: CASIGGRNTDTQYF.

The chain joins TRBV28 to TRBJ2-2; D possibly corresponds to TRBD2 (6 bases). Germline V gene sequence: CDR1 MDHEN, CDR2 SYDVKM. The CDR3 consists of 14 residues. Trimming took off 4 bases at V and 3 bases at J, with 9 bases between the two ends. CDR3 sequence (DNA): TGTGCCAGCAGTTCAGGCGGGGACACCGGGGAGCTGTTTTTT. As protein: CASSSGGDTGELFF.

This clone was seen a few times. CDR3 sequence: CASSVEDGGLKTQYF. Here the CDR3 DNA reads TGTGCCAGCAGCGTAGAGGACGGGGGTCTCAAGACCCAGTACTTC. The chain couples TRBV9 to TRBJ2-5; D may be TRBD2 (6 bases). CDR3 length equals 15 residues. Trimming took 0 bases from V and 6 from J, leaving 15 bases between them. Germline V gives CDR1 SGDLS, CDR2 YYNGEE.

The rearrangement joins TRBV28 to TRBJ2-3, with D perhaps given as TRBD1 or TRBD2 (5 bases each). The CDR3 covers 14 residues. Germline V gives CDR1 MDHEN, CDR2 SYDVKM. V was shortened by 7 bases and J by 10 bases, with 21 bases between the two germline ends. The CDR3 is CASITTGAPGPQYF. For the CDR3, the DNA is TGTGCCAGCATTACGACCGGGGCCCCGGGACCGCAGTATTTT. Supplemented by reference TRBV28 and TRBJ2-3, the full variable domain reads DVKVTQSSRYLVKRTGEKVFLECVQDMDHENMFWYRQDPGLGLRLIYFSYDVKMKEKGDIPEGYSVSREKKERFSLILESASTNQTSMYLCASITTGAPGPQYFGPGTRLTVL.

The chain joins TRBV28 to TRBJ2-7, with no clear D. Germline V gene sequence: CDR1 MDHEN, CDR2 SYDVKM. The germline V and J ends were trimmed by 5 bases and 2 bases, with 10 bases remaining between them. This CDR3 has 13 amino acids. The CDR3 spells CASSIGQTYEQYF. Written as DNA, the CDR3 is TGTGCCAGCAGTATCGGCCAGACCTACGAGCAGTACTTC. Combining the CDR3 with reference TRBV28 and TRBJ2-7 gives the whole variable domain DVKVTQSSRYLVKRTGEKVFLECVQDMDHENMFWYRQDPGLGLRLIYFSYDVKMKEKGDIPEGYSVSREKKERFSLILESASTNQTSMYLCASSIGQTYEQYFGPGTRLTVT.

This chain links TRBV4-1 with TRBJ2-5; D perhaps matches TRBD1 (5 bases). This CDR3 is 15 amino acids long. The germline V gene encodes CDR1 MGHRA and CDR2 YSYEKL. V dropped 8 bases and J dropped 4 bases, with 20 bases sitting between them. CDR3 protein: CASRPGIGLVETQYF. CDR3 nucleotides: TGCGCCAGCCGCCCAGGGATCGGCTTGGTAGAGACCCAGTACTTC.

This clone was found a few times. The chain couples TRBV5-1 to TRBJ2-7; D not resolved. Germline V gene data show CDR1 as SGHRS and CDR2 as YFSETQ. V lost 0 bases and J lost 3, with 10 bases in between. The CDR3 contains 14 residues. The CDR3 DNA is TGCGCCAGCAGCTTGGATTCCAGATTCTACGAGCAGTACTTC. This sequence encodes CASSLDSRFYEQYF.

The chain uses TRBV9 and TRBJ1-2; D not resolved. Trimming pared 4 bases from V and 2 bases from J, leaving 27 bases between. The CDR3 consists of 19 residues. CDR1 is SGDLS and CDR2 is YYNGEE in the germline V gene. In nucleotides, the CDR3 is TGTGCCAGCAGCCCCCGCCCGCCTGGCGGGGTAGGGCAAAACTATGGCTACACCTTC. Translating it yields CASSPRPPGGVGQNYGYTF.

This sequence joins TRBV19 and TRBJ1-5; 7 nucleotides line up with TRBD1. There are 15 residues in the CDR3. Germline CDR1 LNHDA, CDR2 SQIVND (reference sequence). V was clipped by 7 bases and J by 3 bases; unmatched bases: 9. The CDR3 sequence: CASNRRDSPNQPQHF. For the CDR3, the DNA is TGTGCCAGTAACCGCCGGGACAGTCCCAATCAGCCCCAGCATTTT.

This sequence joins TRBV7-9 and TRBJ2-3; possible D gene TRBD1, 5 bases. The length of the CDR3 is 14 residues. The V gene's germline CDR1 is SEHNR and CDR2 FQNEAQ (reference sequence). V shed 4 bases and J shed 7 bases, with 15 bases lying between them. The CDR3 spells CASSSGQGPNTQYF. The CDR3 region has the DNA TGTGCCAGCAGCTCCGGACAAGGCCCAAATACGCAGTATTTT.

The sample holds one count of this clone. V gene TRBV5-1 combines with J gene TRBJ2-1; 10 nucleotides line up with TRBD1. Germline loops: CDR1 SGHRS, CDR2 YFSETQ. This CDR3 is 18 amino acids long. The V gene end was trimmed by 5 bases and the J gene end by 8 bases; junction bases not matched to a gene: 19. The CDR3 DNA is TGCGCCAGCAGTTTGCCGAATTATGGGACAGGGGCCCTCGATGAGCAGTTCTTC. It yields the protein CASSLPNYGTGALDEQFF. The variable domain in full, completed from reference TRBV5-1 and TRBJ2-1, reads KAGVTQTPRYLIKTRGQQVTLSCSPISGHRSVSWYQQTPGQGLQFLFEYFSETQRNKGNFPGRFSGRQFSNSRSEMNVSTLELGDSALYLCASSLPNYGTGALDEQFFGPGTRLTVL.

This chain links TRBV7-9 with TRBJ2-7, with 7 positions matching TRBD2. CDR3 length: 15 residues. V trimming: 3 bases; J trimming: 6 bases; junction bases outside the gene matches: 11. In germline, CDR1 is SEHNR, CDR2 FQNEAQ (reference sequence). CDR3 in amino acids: CASSFGGGSSREQYF. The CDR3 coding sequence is TGTGCCAGCAGCTTCGGCGGGGGTTCTTCTCGCGAGCAGTACTTC.

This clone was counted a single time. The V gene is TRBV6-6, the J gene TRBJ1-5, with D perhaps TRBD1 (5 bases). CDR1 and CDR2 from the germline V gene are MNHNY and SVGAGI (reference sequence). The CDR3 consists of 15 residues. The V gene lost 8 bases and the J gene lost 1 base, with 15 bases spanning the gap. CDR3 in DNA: TGTGCCAGCCTCACAGGAGGAGAGAGCAATCAGCCCCAGCATTTT. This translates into CASLTGGESNQPQHF.

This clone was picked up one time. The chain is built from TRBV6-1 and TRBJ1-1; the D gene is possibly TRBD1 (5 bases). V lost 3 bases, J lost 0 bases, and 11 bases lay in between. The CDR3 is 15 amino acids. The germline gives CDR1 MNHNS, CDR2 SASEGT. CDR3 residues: CASSEPWGVNTEAFF. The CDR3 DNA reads TGTGCCAGCAGTGAGCCGTGGGGGGTGAACACTGAAGCTTTCTTT.